This T cell receptor (beta chain) comes out of a study of T cells in tuberculosis. For the study at large: IGRA-negative adolescents, IGRA-positive adolescents with latent tuberculosis and adults with active tuberculosis formed this South African cohort. Blood was taken before or within 7 days of anti-tuberculosis therapy.

Using immunoSEQ multiplex PCR, the repertoire was profiled, and TCRdb retains in-frame clones only, with some absent. The data hold roughly 34,000 clones, with about 85% observed a single time. The germline V gene has CDR1 SGHVS and CDR2 FQNEAQ. The CDR3 is made up of 17 amino acids. The V segment lost 6 bases and the J segment 1 base; nucleotides outside the gene matches: 7. Time point noted: new active TB diagnosis, blood taken before or within 7 days of starting treatment. The specimen comprised PBMCs, sampled at tuberculosis diagnosis. The V gene is TRBV7-8, the J gene TRBJ2-2; 11 bases are shared with TRBD2. The sequence was obtained from an adult with tuberculosis. This CDR3 reads CASRGLAERRNTGELFF. Written as DNA, the CDR3 is TGTGCCAGCAGGGGACTAGCGGAGAGGAGGAACACCGGGGAGCTGTTTTTT.